This TCR beta chain was found in a study of identical twins. This CDR3 has 12 amino acids. Trimming took off 2 bases at V and 9 bases at J, with 11 bases between the two ends. The V gene's germline CDR1 is KGHSH and CDR2 LQKENI. TCRdb fed the 5' RACE reads into MiXCR, producing one record per CDR3 protein. The table lists about 520,000 distinct CDR3 sequences, 22% of them singletons. This clonotype was seen a handful of times. The same sample was also used in a study of T cells expressing NK-cell markers.

The chain combines TRBV18 with TRBJ2-7, with D unresolved. The receptor was derived from a woman aged 18-30 years in good health. Sample: CD4+ T cells sorted from blood. The CDR3, as DNA: TGTGCCAGCTCACCAGACCGAGGTCTGCAGTACTTC. Protein product: CASSPDRGLQYF. Full variable domain (missing parts from reference TRBV18 and TRBJ2-7): NAGVMQNPRHLVRRRGQEARLRCSPMKGHSHVYWYRQLPEEGLKFMVYLQKENIIDESGMPKERFSAEFPKEGPSILRIQQVVRGDSAAYFCASSPDRGLQYFGPGTRLTVT.